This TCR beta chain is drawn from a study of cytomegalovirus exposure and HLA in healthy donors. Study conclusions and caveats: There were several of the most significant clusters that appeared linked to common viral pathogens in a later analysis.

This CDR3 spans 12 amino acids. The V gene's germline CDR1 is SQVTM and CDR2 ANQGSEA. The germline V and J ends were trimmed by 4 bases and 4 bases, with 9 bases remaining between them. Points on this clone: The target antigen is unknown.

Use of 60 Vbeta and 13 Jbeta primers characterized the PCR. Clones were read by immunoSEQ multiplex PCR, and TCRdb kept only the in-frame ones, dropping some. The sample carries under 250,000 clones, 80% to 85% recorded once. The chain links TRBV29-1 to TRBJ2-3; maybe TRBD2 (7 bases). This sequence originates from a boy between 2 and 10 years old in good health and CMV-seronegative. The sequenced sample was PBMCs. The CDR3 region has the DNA TGCAGCGTTGCGGGGGGCCCAGATACGCAGTATTTT. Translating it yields CSVAGGPDTQYF.